This T cell receptor beta chain is from a study of OX40 agonist ivuxolimab in advanced cancers. Whole-study context: In this cohort, patients received ivuxolimab, an agonistic anti-OX40 (CD134) antibody.

Autoimmune disease history or systemic immunosuppression barred patients. Profiled with immunoSEQ multiplex PCR; TCRdb holds only in-frame clones, not every one. The sample records fewer than 65,000 clones, approximately 90% being singletons. The sequence was collected from an adult with an advanced solid tumor such as melanoma, head and neck, liver or kidney cancer. Specimen: CD4+ or CD8+ T cells sorted from blood, collected in a trial of the OX40 agonist ivuxolimab.

The CDR3 protein is CASNKQGLGGELFF. DNA for the CDR3: TGTGCCAGCAACAAACAGGGGTTGGGCGGGGAGCTGTTTTTT. The chain links TRBV28 to TRBJ2-2; 7 nucleotides agree with TRBD1. CDR3 length equals 14 residues. V was clipped by 7 bases and J by 7 bases; unmatched bases: 9. The germline V gene encodes CDR1 MDHEN and CDR2 SYDVKM.